This T cell receptor beta chain was profiled in a study of T cell changes during pregnancy in multiple sclerosis. Only in-frame clones appear in the TCRdb table, and some are missing; sequencing was by immunoSEQ multiplex PCR. The sample shows over 55,000 clones, almost 95% of them seen only once. CDR3 size: 15 residues. Germline assignment: CDR1 SGHRS and CDR2 YFSETQ. The V and J ends lost 4 bases and 2 bases, in that order; junction bases with no gene match: 8. The receptor's source is a female donor in good health, enrolled as a control in a pregnancy study. V and J are TRBV5-1 and TRBJ1-1, with 7 positions matching TRBD1. The sequencing here drew on CD8+ T cells from peripheral blood mononuclear cells, taken in the third trimester of pregnancy. The CDR3, as DNA: TGCGCCAGCAGCCCATTCCGGGACAGTAACACTGAAGCTTTCTTT. Residues: CASSPFRDSNTEAFF.